One and the same sample provided the 26 T cell receptor beta chains below, sequenced in a study of T cell responses to AZD1222 COVID-19 vaccine. Clones were read by immunoSEQ multiplex PCR, and TCRdb kept only the in-frame ones, dropping some. In the table there are about 130,000 clones, roughly 85% of which are singletons. Sequencing was performed on peripheral blood, taken 28 days after the second dose of the MenACWY control vaccine. The source is an adult who received the MenACWY meningococcal vaccine as a control.

The chain has TRBV10-2 and TRBJ1-1, with D unresolved. Trimming cost V 6 bases and J 6 bases, with 14 bases left between them. The CDR3 has 13 residues. Germline V gives CDR1 WSHSY, CDR2 SAAADI. In DNA, the CDR3 is TGCGCCAGCAGGAAAGCCCCGGGCGCTGAAGCTTTCTTT. The encoded protein is CASRKAPGAEAFF.

CDR3 nucleotides: TGTGCCAGCAGCCAAGTTTCACCTAGCGGGGGCTCCAGCTCCTACAATGAGCAGTTCTTC. The encoded protein is CASSQVSPSGGSSSYNEQFF. V is TRBV4-2 and J is TRBJ2-1, with 10 positions matching TRBD2. The CDR3 has 20 amino acids. Unmatched junction bases numbered 12, after V lost 1 base and J lost 0 bases. The germline V gene has CDR1 LGHNA and CDR2 YNFKEQ.

The chain joins TRBV7-2 to TRBJ1-5; 7 bases are shared with TRBD1. Germline CDR1 is SGHTA and CDR2 is FQGNSA. J lost 0 bases, V lost 5 bases, and 13 bases had no gene match. CDR3 size: 18 residues. As DNA, the CDR3 is TGTGCCAGCAGCGGCAACGGACAGGCCGATTATAGCAATCAGCCCCAGCATTTT. The encoded protein is CASSGNGQADYSNQPQHF.

This clone was seen a single time. The genes are TRBV24-1 and TRBJ1-2; unclear D gene. The V and J ends lost 5 bases and 8 bases respectively, with 8 bases between them. Germline V lookup: CDR1 KGHDR, CDR2 SFDVKD. The CDR3 consists of 11 residues. The CDR3 reads CATSVAGGYTF. CDR3 coding DNA: TGTGCCACCAGTGTGGCAGGAGGCTACACCTTC.

J is TRBJ2-5 and V is TRBV29-1; the D is unclear. CDR1 is SQVTM, CDR2 ANQGSEA, per germline. The V and J ends lost 6 bases and 2 bases respectively, with 13 bases between them. This CDR3 region has 13 residues. DNA for the CDR3: TGCAGCGTCCCCCGTGGGGTTCAAGAGACCCAGTACTTC. Encoded protein: CSVPRGVQETQYF.

This sequence joins TRBV24-1 and TRBJ2-6, with D unresolved. The germline V and J ends were trimmed by 6 bases and 3 bases, with 5 bases remaining between them. This CDR3 spans 13 amino acids. Germline values: CDR1 KGHDR, CDR2 SFDVKD. CDR3 protein: CATSLGGANVLTF. Here the CDR3 DNA reads TGTGCCACCAGTCTTGGTGGGGCCAACGTCCTGACTTTC.

A single count supports this clone. The chain uses TRBV4-1 and TRBJ2-2; D remains ambiguous. Germline CDR1 reads MGHRA; CDR2 reads YSYEKL. The CDR3 loop spans 15 amino acids. V lost 0 bases, J lost 5 bases, and 10 bases lay in between. The CDR3 DNA is TGCGCCAGCAGCCAAGATGGTAGTGAGACCGGGGAGCTGTTTTTT. Translating gives CASSQDGSETGELFF.

V gene TRBV11-3 combines with J gene TRBJ2-7, with 10 bases that match TRBD2. V shed 2 bases and J 5 bases; nucleotides not matched to a gene: 3. The CDR3 is 14 amino acids. CDR1 is SGHNT and CDR2 is YENEEA in the germline V gene. In DNA, the CDR3 is TGTGCCAGCAGCTTACTTGGGACTAGCGACGAGCAGTACTTC. Its translation: CASSLLGTSDEQYF.

This clone was detected a few times. The chain carries TRBV6-5 and TRBJ1-1; possible D gene TRBD1, 6 bases. Germline lookup yields CDR1 MNHEY and CDR2 SVGAGI. This CDR3 has 14 residues. V lost 4 bases and J 6 bases, leaving 15 bases between the germline ends. CDR3 sequence (DNA): TGTGCCAGCAGTTGGCAGGGGTTTCGGGCTGAAGCTTTCTTT. As protein: CASSWQGFRAEAFF.

This clone was seen once. The chain has TRBV9 and TRBJ2-5; the D gene is possibly TRBD1 (6 bases). The germline V gene has CDR1 SGDLS and CDR2 YYNGEE. The CDR3 loop spans 17 amino acids. Between the trimmed V and J ends, which lost 0 bases and 4 bases, there was a span of 19 bases. The CDR3 sequence is CASSVDGSTGIVETQYF. The CDR3 nucleotides are TGTGCCAGCAGCGTAGACGGCTCCACAGGGATCGTAGAGACCCAGTACTTC.

The chain is built from TRBV7-3 and TRBJ2-2, with TRBD1 identical over 8 bases. This CDR3 has 15 residues. CDR1 and CDR2 (germline): SGHTA, FQGTGA. The ends lost 5 bases at V and 2 bases at J; junction bases unmatched: 4. In DNA form, the CDR3 reads TGTGCCAGCAGCCGACAGGGGACAAACACCGGGGAGCTGTTTTTT. Amino acids: CASSRQGTNTGELFF.

This chain joins TRBV3-1 (or the pseudogene TRBV3-2) and TRBJ2-7, with D unclear. The CDR3 contains 13 residues. V shed 0 bases and J shed 6 bases, with 9 bases lying between them. CDR1 LGHDT and CDR2 YNNKEL come from the germline V gene (reference sequence). The CDR3 reads CASSQDLEAEQYF. DNA for the CDR3: TGTGCCAGCAGCCAAGACCTAGAAGCCGAGCAGTACTTC.

The V gene is TRBV5-1, the J gene TRBJ1-1; D not resolved. Per germline, CDR1 SGHRS and CDR2 YFSETQ. The V gene lost 7 bases and the J gene lost 2 bases, with 12 bases spanning the gap. The CDR3 consists of 13 residues. CDR3 bases: TGCGCCAGCGGCCCACGGGGAAACACTGAAGCTTTCTTT. Protein product: CASGPRGNTEAFF.

The genes are TRBV4-3 and TRBJ2-3, with 13 nucleotides matching TRBD2. This CDR3 is built from 15 residues. V was pared by 7 bases and J by 3 bases, with 4 bases of the junction left unmatched. CDR1 LGHNA and CDR2 YSLEER come from the germline V gene. The CDR3 sequence: CASKLAGGPTDTQYF. CDR3 DNA: TGCGCCAGCAAACTAGCGGGAGGGCCAACAGATACGCAGTATTTT.

The V gene is TRBV20-1, the J gene TRBJ2-3; D perhaps matches TRBD1 (5 bases). Germline assignment: CDR1 DFQATT and CDR2 SNEGSKA (reference sequence). This CDR3 spans 14 amino acids. The V and J ends lost 3 bases and 1 base respectively, with 11 bases between them. This chain's CDR3 is CSASAPGRTDTQYF. The CDR3 region has the DNA TGCAGTGCTAGTGCCCCAGGGCGCACAGATACGCAGTATTTT.

The chain links TRBV7-9 to TRBJ1-2; 7 bases fit TRBD1. The trim removed 1 base at V and 5 bases at J, leaving 7 bases unmatched. The CDR3 has 15 residues. Germline V CDR1 and CDR2: SEHNR, FQNEAQ (reference sequence). The chain's CDR3 is CASSLVRQGRYGYTF. The CDR3 DNA reads TGTGCCAGCAGCTTAGTTAGACAGGGTCGATATGGCTACACCTTC.

The chain recombines TRBV6-2 or TRBV6-3 with TRBJ1-2; 8 bases map to TRBD1. J lost 10 bases, V lost 6 bases, and 13 bases had no gene match. The germline V gene has CDR1 MNHEY and CDR2 SVGEGT. CDR3 length: 14 residues. The CDR3 DNA is TGTGCCAGCAGACCTCCCGGGACAGGCCTTGACTACACCTTC. This codes for CASRPPGTGLDYTF.

The chain carries TRBV18 and TRBJ1-5; 7 bases are shared with TRBD1. CDR1 is KGHSH, CDR2 LQKENI, per germline. V dropped 6 bases and J dropped 2; count of bases not matched to a gene: 10. There are 16 residues in the CDR3. The CDR3 loop is CASSHRGPYGNQPQHF. The CDR3 DNA sequence: TGTGCCAGCTCCCACAGGGGACCCTACGGCAATCAGCCCCAGCATTTT.

This chain connects TRBV7-2 to TRBJ2-7; TRBD2 matches 9 bases. Germline CDR1 reads SGHTA; CDR2 reads FQGNSA. The CDR3 runs 15 residues. Germline trimming cut 0 bases from V and 6 bases from J; bases unmatched to any gene: 6. DNA of the CDR3: TGTGCCAGCAGCTTAGCCGGCGGGAGGGCCGTCGAGCAGTACTTC. This gives the protein CASSLAGGRAVEQYF.

V is TRBV21-1 and J is TRBJ2-7; no DNA check was done on the table's D call, TRBD1. TRBV21-1 is shown as a pseudogene. The CDR3 runs 18 residues. This CDR3 reads CATSLPGQGRNLPYEQYV. The CDR3 DNA reads TGTGCCACCAGCTTACCCGGACAGGGGCGAAACCTCCCCTACGAGCAGTACGTC.

The V gene is TRBV7-6, the J gene TRBJ2-3, with 12 positions matching TRBD2. The trim removed 5 bases at V and 6 bases at J, leaving 6 bases unmatched. Germline CDR1 reads SGHVS; CDR2 reads FNYEAQ. The CDR3 is made up of 15 amino acids. The CDR3 DNA sequence: TGTGCCAGCAGCCCGACTAGCGGGAGAGAGGATACGCAGTATTTT. This encodes CASSPTSGREDTQYF.

This clone was observed a handful of times. The J gene is TRBJ1-2, the V gene TRBV3-1 (or the pseudogene TRBV3-2); possibly TRBD1 for D (6 bases). Looked up from germline, CDR1 is LGHDT and CDR2 is YNNKEL (reference sequence). The CDR3 has 13 amino acids. V lost 3 bases and J 4 bases, leaving 9 bases between the germline ends. CDR3 nucleotide sequence: TGTGCCAGCAGCCACCGAGGGGGCTATGGCTACACCTTC. It translates to CASSHRGGYGYTF.

This clone was observed once. The rearrangement joins TRBV14 to TRBJ1-1, with unresolved D. Germline CDR1 SGHDN, CDR2 FVKESK. With 4 bases removed from V and 4 bases from J, the gap between germline ends came to 7 bases. The CDR3 has 12 amino acids. CDR3 region: CASSRGGTEAFF. The CDR3 region has the DNA TGTGCCAGCAGCCGAGGAGGCACTGAAGCTTTCTTT. Together with reference TRBV14 and TRBJ1-1, the CDR3 gives the full variable domain: EAGVTQFPSHSVIEKGQTVTLRCDPISGHDNLYWYRRVMGKEIKFLLHFVKESKQDESGMPNNRFLAERTGGTYSTLKVQPAELEDSGVYFCASSRGGTEAFFGQGTRLTVV.

This rearrangement joins TRBV11-2 to TRBJ1-2; D remains unclear. CDR1 SGHAT and CDR2 FQNNGV come from the germline V gene. The germline V and J ends were trimmed by 7 bases and 7 bases, with 16 bases remaining between them. The CDR3 covers 13 residues. The CDR3 DNA reads TGTGCCAGCACCCCCGGGAGGTTGGGTGGCTACACCTTC. Translating gives CASTPGRLGGYTF.

This clone was observed a single time. The J gene is TRBJ1-2, the V gene TRBV11-2; a weak D match, TRBD1 (5 bases). V was trimmed by 5 bases and J by 4 bases, leaving 14 bases between them. CDR3 length: 14 residues. Germline CDR1 reads SGHAT; CDR2 reads FQNNGV. In DNA form, the CDR3 reads TGTGCCAGCAGCCCGTCACAGGCCGTCTATGGCTACACCTTC. It is translated as CASSPSQAVYGYTF.

V gene TRBV29-1 combines with J gene TRBJ2-7; a weak D match, TRBD2 (6 bases). This CDR3 has 11 amino acids. V was trimmed by 7 bases and J by 6 bases, leaving 13 bases between them. Germline CDR1 and CDR2: SQVTM and ANQGSEA. CDR3 protein: CSAFRRGEQYF. Here the CDR3 DNA reads TGCAGCGCCTTCCGGCGGGGCGAGCAGTACTTC.